At least ten counts were recorded for the clone carrying this TCR beta chain. Its antigen is undetermined. The CDR3 covers 15 residues. Trimming took 0 bases from V and 3 from J, leaving 12 bases between them. Germline assignment: CDR1 SGHDT and CDR2 YYEEEE. This sample was taken from a study of T-cell reconstitution after alpha-beta-depleted transplantation in children. Study-wide points: When one year had passed after transplant, most T-cell counts and diversity came from newly produced T cells. Expanded graft clones, several hundred of them, were reportedly the source of alpha-beta T cells about two months after transplant.

TCRbeta library preparation incorporated unique molecular identifiers. MiXCR, run by TCRdb on the PCR reads, gives a single entry per CDR3 protein. The sample consists of over 45,000 distinct CDR3 sequences, 5.8% of them appearing once. This clonotype originated in a female patient between 2 and 15 years old who had a stem cell transplant for aplastic anemia, so the T cells may come from the graft donor. The chain carries TRBV5-6 and TRBJ1-2, with D hard to call. This material consisted of PBMCs, mostly from graft donor cells, taken 60 days after TCRalphabeta/CD19-depleted stem cell transplant. The CDR3 here is CASSLVGYRYYGYTF. CDR3 in DNA: TGTGCCAGCAGCTTGGTGGGCTATCGGTACTATGGCTACACCTTC.